One T cell receptor (beta chain) is described in this entry. In Cohort 3, a recovered donor had either two negative PCRs, clearance, or symptom resolution. The V gene's germline CDR1 is LNHDA and CDR2 SQIVND (reference sequence). The CDR3 extends over 12 amino acids. Trimming removed 5 bases at V and 4 bases at J, with 6 bases between. The data were obtained in a study of blood T cell repertoires in COVID-19. Original processing methods: Amplification of reference gene primers was used by the study to estimate nucleated cell counts. Here immunoSEQ multiplex PCR was the method, and the copy in TCRdb shows in-frame clones only, minus some. The V and J calls and clone size were taken over from that table, and D and trimming were inferred from the DNA. The sample has approximately 350,000 clones; around 89% are singletons.

The gene calls are TRBV19 and TRBJ1-5; D gene uncertain. Sequencing was performed on PBMCs or T cells enriched from blood (not recorded which). The sequence derives from a man younger than 35 who had recovered from COVID-19. The CDR3 sequence: CASSFQNQPQHF. Written as DNA, the CDR3 is TGTGCCAGTAGTTTCCAGAATCAGCCCCAGCATTTT.